The entry below gives a single T cell receptor (beta chain) sequence along with its context. Its specificity is not known. One end of the junction varies from germline; a read error may be responsible. The sample is drawn from a study of molecular identifiers for immune sequencing clone quantification. Study-level findings and limits: Over 99% of effector molecules, yet under 1% of naive-cell molecules, were held by clones above 20 RNA copies.

The CDR3 runs to 13 residues. Germline CDR1 MNHEY, CDR2 SVGEGT. TCRdb passed the PCR reads through MiXCR, listing each CDR3 protein once. The sample lists about 510,000 distinct CDR3 sequences; 25% were seen once. Sequenced input: naive CD8+ T cells from blood, with Jurkat cell RNA spiked in. Subset noted: FACS-sorted CD8+CD4-CCR7+CD45RA+ naive T cells. The V call is TRBV6-2 or TRBV6-3, the J call TRBJ2-7; the D is unclear. The source of this sequence is a human donor in good health. Some libraries in this study had Jurkat cell RNA spiked in. CDR3: CASSYSKAYEQYF. In DNA, the CDR3 is TGTGCCAGCAGTTACTCAAAAGCGTACGAGCAATACTTC.